The sequence of this TCR beta chain was determined in a study of blood T cell repertoires in COVID-19. Looking at the study overall: PBMCs, B-cell-depleted T cells, or T cells provided the cDNA or gDNA that made up the material.

Data came from immunoSEQ multiplex PCR; TCRdb stores just in-frame clones and leaves some out. Of about 83,000 clones in the sample, more than 75% were seen once. CDR3 size: 16 residues. Germline CDR1 LNHNV, CDR2 YYDKDF (reference sequence). Germline trimming cut 0 bases from V and 5 bases from J; bases unmatched to any gene: 7. V usage is TRBV15 and J usage is TRBJ2-1; 7 bases line up with TRBD2. This sequence originates from a man in his fifties or sixties with active COVID-19. Sequenced material: peripheral blood. CDR3 in amino acids: CATSRDTGGIDNEQFF. The DNA for the CDR3 is TGTGCCACCAGCAGAGATACGGGAGGAATTGACAATGAGCAGTTCTTC.